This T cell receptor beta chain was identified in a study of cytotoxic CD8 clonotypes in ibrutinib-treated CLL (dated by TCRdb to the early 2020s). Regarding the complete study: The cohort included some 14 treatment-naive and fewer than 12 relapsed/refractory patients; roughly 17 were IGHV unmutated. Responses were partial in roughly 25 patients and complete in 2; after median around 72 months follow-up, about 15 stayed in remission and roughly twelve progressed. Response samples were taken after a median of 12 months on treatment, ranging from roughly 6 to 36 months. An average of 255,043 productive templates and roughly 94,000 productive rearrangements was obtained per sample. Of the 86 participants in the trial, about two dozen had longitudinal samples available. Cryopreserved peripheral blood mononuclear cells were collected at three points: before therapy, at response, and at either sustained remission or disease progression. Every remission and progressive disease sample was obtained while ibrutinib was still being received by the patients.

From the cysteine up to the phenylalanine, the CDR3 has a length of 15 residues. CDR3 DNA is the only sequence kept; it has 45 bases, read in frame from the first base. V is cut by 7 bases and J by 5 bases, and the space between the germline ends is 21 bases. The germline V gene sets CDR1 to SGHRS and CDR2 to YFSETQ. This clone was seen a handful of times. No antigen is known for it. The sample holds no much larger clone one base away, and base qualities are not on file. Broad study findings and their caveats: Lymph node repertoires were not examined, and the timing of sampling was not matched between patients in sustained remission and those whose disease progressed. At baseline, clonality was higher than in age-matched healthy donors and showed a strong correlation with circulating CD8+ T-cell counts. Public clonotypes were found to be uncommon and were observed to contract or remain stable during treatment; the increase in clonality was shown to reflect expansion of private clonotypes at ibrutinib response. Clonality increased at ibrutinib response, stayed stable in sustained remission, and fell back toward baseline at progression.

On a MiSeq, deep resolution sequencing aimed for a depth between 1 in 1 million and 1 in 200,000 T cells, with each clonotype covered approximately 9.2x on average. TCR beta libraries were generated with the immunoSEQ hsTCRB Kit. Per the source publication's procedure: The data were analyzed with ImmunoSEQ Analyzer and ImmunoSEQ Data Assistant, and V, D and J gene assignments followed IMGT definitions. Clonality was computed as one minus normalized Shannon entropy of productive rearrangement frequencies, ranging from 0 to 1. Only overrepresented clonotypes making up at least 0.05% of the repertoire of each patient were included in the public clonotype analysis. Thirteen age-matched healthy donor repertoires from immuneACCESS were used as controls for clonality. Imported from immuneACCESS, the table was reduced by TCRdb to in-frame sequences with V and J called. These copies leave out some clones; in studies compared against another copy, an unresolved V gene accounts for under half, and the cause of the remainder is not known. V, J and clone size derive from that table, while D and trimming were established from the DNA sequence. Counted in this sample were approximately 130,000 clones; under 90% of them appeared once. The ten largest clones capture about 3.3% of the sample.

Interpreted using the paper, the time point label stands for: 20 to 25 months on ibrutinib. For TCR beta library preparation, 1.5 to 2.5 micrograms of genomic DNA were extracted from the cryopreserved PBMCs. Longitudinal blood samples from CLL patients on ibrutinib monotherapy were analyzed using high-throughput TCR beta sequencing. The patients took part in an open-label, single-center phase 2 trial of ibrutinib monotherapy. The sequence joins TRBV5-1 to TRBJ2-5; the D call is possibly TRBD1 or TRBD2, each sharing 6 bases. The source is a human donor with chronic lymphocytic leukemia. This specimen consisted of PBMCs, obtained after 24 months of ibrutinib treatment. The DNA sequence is TGCGCCAGCCTCCGGGGGCAGGGGAGTACGGAGACCCAGTACTTC. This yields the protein CASLRGQGSTETQYF.